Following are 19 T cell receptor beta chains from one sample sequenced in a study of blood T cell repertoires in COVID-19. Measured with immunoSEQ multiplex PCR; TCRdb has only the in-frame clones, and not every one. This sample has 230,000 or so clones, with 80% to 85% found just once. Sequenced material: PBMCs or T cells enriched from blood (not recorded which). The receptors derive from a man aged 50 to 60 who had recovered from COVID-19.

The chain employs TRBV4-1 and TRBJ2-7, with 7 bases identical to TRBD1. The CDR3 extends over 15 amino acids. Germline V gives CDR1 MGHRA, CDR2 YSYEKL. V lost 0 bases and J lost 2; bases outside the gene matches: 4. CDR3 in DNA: TGCGCCAGCAGCCAAGAAGGACAGGTCCCCTACGAGCAGTACTTC. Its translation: CASSQEGQVPYEQYF.

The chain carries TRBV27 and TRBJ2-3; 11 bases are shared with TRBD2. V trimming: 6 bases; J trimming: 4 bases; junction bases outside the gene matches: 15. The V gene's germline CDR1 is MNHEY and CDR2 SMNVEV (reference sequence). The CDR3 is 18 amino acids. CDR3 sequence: CASRRDPSSGGRADTQYF. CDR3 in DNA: TGTGCCAGCAGACGAGATCCCTCTAGCGGGGGGCGTGCAGATACGCAGTATTTT.

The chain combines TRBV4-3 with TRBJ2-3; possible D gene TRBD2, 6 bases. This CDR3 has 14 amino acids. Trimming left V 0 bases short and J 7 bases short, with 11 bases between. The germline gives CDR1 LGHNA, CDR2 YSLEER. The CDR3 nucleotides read TGCGCCAGCAGCCAAGAGCGGGGAATAAATACGCAGTATTTT. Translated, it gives CASSQERGINTQYF.

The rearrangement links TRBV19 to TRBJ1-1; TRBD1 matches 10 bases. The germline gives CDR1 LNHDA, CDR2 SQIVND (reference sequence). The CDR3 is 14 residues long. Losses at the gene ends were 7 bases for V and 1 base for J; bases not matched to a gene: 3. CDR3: CASTRTGGNTEAFF. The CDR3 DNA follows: TGTGCCAGTACGCGGACAGGGGGGAACACTGAAGCTTTCTTT.

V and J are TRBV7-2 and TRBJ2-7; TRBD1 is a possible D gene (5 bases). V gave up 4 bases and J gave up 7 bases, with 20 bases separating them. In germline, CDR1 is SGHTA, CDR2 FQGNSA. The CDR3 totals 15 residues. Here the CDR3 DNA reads TGTGCCAGCAGCTCCCAGGCAGGGCAATTACGGGAGCAGTACTTC. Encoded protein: CASSSQAGQLREQYF.

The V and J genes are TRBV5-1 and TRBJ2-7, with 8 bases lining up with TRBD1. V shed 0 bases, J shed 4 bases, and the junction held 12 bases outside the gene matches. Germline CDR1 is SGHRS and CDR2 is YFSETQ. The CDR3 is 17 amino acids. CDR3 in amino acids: CASSLAYWTGSRYEQYF. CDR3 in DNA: TGCGCCAGCAGCTTGGCCTATTGGACAGGGAGCAGGTACGAGCAGTACTTC. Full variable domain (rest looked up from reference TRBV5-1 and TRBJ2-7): KAGVTQTPRYLIKTRGQQVTLSCSPISGHRSVSWYQQTPGQGLQFLFEYFSETQRNKGNFPGRFSGRQFSNSRSEMNVSTLELGDSALYLCASSLAYWTGSRYEQYFGPGTRLTVT.

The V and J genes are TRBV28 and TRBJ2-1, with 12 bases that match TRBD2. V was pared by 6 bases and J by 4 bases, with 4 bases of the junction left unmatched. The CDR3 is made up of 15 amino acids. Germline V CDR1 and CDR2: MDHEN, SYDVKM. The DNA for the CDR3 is TGTGCCAGCAGCTATCTAGCGGGAGGGTACAATGAGCAGTTCTTC. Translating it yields CASSYLAGGYNEQFF.

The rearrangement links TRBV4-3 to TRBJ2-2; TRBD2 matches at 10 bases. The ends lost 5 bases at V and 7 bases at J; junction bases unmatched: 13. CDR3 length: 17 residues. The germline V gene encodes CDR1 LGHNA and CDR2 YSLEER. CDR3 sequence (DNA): TGCGCCAGCAGCTTCCAAAGAGCGGGAGGGCCCGGCGGGGAGCTGTTTTTT. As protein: CASSFQRAGGPGGELFF.

The CDR3 protein is CASSWTSGQGADTQYF. The CDR3 DNA follows: TGCGCCAGCAGCTGGACCTCGGGACAGGGGGCAGATACGCAGTATTTT. V gene TRBV5-1 combines with J gene TRBJ2-3, with TRBD1 matching over 11 bases. V shed 3 bases and J 4 bases; nucleotides not matched to a gene: 7. Germline V gene sequence: CDR1 SGHRS, CDR2 YFSETQ. The CDR3 has 16 residues.

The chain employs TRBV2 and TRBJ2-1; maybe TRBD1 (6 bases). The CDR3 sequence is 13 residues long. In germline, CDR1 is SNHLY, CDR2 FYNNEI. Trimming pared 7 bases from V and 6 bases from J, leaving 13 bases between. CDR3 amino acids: CASKLGQLNEQFF. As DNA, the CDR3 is TGTGCCAGCAAGCTCGGACAGCTCAATGAGCAGTTCTTC.

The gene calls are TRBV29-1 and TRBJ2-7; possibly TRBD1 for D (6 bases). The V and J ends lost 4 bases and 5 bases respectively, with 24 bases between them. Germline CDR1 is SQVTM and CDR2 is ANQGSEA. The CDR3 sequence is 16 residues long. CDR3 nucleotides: TGCAGCGTTGCTCGGGACACCGCCACGGGAACTAACGAGCAGTACTTC. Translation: CSVARDTATGTNEQYF.

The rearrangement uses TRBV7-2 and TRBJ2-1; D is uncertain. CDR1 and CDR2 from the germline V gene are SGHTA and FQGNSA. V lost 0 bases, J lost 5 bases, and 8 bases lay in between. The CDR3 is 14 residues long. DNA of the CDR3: TGTGCCAGCAGCTTAGCCTTCCTTAACAATGAGCAGTTCTTC. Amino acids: CASSLAFLNNEQFF.

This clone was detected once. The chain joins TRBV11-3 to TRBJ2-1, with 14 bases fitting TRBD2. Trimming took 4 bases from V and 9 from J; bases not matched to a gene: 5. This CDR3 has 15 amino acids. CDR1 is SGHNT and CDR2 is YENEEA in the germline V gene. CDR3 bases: TGTGCCAGCAGCTCCGGGACTAGCGGGAGTAGTGAGCAGTTCTTC. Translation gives CASSSGTSGSSEQFF.

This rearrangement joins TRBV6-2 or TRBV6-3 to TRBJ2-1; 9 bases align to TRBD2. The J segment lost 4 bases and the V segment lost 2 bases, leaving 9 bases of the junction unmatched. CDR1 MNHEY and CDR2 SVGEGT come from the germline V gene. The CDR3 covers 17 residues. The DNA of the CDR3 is TGTGCCAGCAGTTACAGGTCTAGCGGGAAGATATACAATGAGCAGTTCTTC. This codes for CASSYRSSGKIYNEQFF.

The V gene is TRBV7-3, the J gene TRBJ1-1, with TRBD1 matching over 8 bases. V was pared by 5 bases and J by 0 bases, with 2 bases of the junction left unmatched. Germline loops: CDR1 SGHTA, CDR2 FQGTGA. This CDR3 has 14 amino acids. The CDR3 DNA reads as TGTGCCAGCAGCGGGGACAGGATGAACACTGAAGCTTTCTTT. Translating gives CASSGDRMNTEAFF.

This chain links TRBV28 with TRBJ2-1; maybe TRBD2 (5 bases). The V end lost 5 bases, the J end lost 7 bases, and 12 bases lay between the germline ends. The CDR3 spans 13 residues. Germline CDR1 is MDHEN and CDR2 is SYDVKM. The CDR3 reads CASSEGTGNEQFF. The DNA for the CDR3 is TGTGCCAGCAGTGAGGGCACTGGGAATGAGCAGTTCTTC.

CDR3 in amino acids: CSVGIGGTEAFF. Written as DNA, the CDR3 is TGCAGCGTTGGAATCGGGGGCACTGAAGCTTTCTTT. The chain links TRBV29-1 to TRBJ1-1; tentative D call: TRBD1 (5 bases). The CDR3 length is 12 residues. V was shortened by 4 bases and J by 4 bases, with 10 bases between the two germline ends. CDR1 and CDR2 (germline): SQVTM, ANQGSEA. Combining the CDR3 with reference TRBV29-1 and TRBJ1-1 gives the whole variable domain SAVISQKPSRDICQRGTSLTIQCQVDSQVTMMFWYRQQPGQSLTLIATANQGSEATYESGFVIDKFPISRPNLTFSTLTVSNMSPEDSSIYLCSVGIGGTEAFFGQGTRLTVV.

The CDR3 here is CASSPGQVNQPQHF. The CDR3 nucleotides read TGTGCCAGCTCACCAGGGCAGGTCAATCAGCCCCAGCATTTT. J is TRBJ1-5 and V is TRBV18; no reliable D call. There are 14 residues in the CDR3. Germline-derived CDR1 and CDR2 are KGHSH and LQKENI. V gave up 2 bases and J gave up 3 bases, with 8 bases separating them.

CDR3 DNA: TGTGCCACCAGTGTGGAGGGAGAGCGGGATACGCAGTATTTT. This translates into CATSVEGERDTQYF. The chain uses TRBV24-1 and TRBJ2-3, with D possibly matching TRBD2 (6 bases). The CDR3 covers 14 residues. The V end was cut by 5 bases, the J end by 6 bases, with 14 bases between. The germline V gene has CDR1 KGHDR and CDR2 SFDVKD.